The 13 T cell receptor beta chains below come from one sample, sequenced in a study of radiation and T cells in renal cell carcinoma. The time point denotes: blood 2 weeks post-SBRT. Treatment given: 15 Gy SBRT to primary tumor, nephrectomy 4 weeks later. Assay: immunoSEQ multiplex PCR; the TCRdb copy retains only in-frame clones and omits some. The sample contains tens of thousands of clones, just over 75% of which appear only once. Sequencing was performed on blood, taken from a patient whose treatment included radiotherapy and nephrectomy. The receptors stem from a man between 60 and 70 years old with renal cell carcinoma.

The CDR3 reads CASSLAETITEAFF. Written as DNA, the CDR3 is TGTGCCAGCAGCCTTGCAGAAACTATCACTGAAGCTTTCTTT. The V gene is TRBV6-1, the J gene TRBJ1-1; D is undetermined. Per the germline V gene, CDR1 is MNHNS and CDR2 is SASEGT. With 6 bases removed from V and 4 bases from J, the gap between germline ends came to 15 bases. CDR3 length equals 14 residues.

The chain recombines TRBV7-9 with TRBJ2-1, with D perhaps TRBD1 (6 bases). The CDR3 loop spans 15 amino acids. Per the germline V gene, CDR1 is SEHNR and CDR2 is FQNEAQ (reference sequence). V was shortened by 7 bases and J by 2 bases, with 15 bases between the two germline ends. CDR3 sequence: CASTPGAGTYNEQFF. Written as DNA, the CDR3 is TGTGCCAGCACCCCAGGGGCAGGGACCTACAATGAGCAGTTCTTC.

The chain joins TRBV10-1 to TRBJ2-5; D not certain. The tail of the sequence fits TRBJ2-7 better, so the J call may be wrong. Germline V gene sequence: CDR1 WNHNN, CDR2 SYGVQD (reference sequence). The CDR3 sequence is 12 residues long. The CDR3 is CASGTSSYEQYF. The CDR3 nucleotides are TGCGCCAGTGGTACATCTTCCTACGAGCAGTACTTC.

This chain uses TRBV25-1 with TRBJ2-3; D is unresolved. This CDR3 region has 11 residues. Germline assignment: CDR1 MGHDK and CDR2 SYGVNS. The germline V and J ends were trimmed by 4 bases and 7 bases, with 6 bases remaining between them. CDR3 sequence reads: CASSAKNTQYF. In DNA form, the CDR3 reads TGTGCCAGCAGTGCCAAAAATACGCAGTATTTT.

This sequence joins TRBV5-1 and TRBJ1-4; D uncertain. The CDR3 has 16 amino acids. The V gene lost 0 bases and the J gene lost 6 bases, with 15 bases spanning the gap. In germline, CDR1 is SGHRS, CDR2 YFSETQ. CDR3 nucleotide sequence: TGCGCCAGCAGCTTGGCACCATATCAACGGCATGAAAAACTGTTTTTT. Translating it yields CASSLAPYQRHEKLFF.

The V and J genes are TRBV2 and TRBJ1-4; D is ambiguous. Germline V gene sequence: CDR1 SNHLY, CDR2 FYNNEI. The CDR3 sequence is 14 residues long. V was shortened by 2 bases and J by 3 bases, with 7 bases between the two germline ends. CDR3 nucleotide sequence: TGTGCCAGCAGTGAAAAGTTTCCTAATGAAAAACTGTTTTTT. Its translation: CASSEKFPNEKLFF. Full variable domain (rest looked up from reference TRBV2 and TRBJ1-4): EPEVTQTPSHQVTQMGQEVILRCVPISNHLYFYWYRQILGQKVEFLVSFYNNEISEKSEIFDDQFSVERPDGSNFTLKIRSTKLEDSAMYFCASSEKFPNEKLFFGSGTQLSVL.

This chain joins TRBV6-5 and TRBJ1-1, with TRBD1 identical over 9 bases. The germline gives CDR1 MNHEY, CDR2 SVGAGI. The CDR3 spans 15 residues. V trimming: 2 bases; J trimming: 12 bases; junction bases outside the gene matches: 13. CDR3 sequence: CASSYPYQTGGRTFF. CDR3 coding DNA: TGTGCCAGCAGTTACCCCTATCAGACAGGGGGAAGAACTTTCTTT.

Comment on this clone: Other DNA sequences in the same sample also yield this CDR3. The V gene is TRBV7-3, the J gene TRBJ2-2; D is ambiguous. The CDR3 totals 13 residues. From germline, CDR1 is SGHTA and CDR2 FQGTGA. Trimming left V 5 bases short and J 0 bases short, with 4 bases between. The CDR3 DNA follows: TGTGCCAGCAGCAGCCCGAACACCGGGGAGCTGTTTTTT. Its protein product is CASSSPNTGELFF.

In this sample, this clone turned up once. The chain joins TRBV10-3 to TRBJ1-6; D ambiguous. Trimming removed 10 bases at V and 8 bases at J, with 18 bases between. The CDR3 extends over 14 amino acids. Germline-derived CDR1 and CDR2 are ENHRY and SYGVKD. Here the CDR3 reads CATTGGFKDSPLHF. CDR3 nucleotides: TGTGCCACCACGGGCGGGTTTAAGGATTCACCCCTCCACTTT.

The CDR3 nucleotides read TGTGCCAGTAGTAGAACAGGGGATGGCTACACCTTC. It encodes CASSRTGDGYTF. This chain joins TRBV19 and TRBJ1-2; 7 positions agree with TRBD1. The germline gives CDR1 LNHDA, CDR2 SQIVND (reference sequence). The V and J ends lost 4 bases and 6 bases, in that order; junction bases with no gene match: 2. The CDR3 sequence is 12 residues long.

This clone was counted only a few times. No conserved phenylalanine or tryptophan is present at the end of the CDR3, so a read error is the likely explanation. It is unclear where the CDR3 begins or ends on the DNA, so no DNA is shown, and the CDR3 is as TCRdb lists it. This sequence joins TRBV14 and TRBJ2-7; TRBD2 was called by the table and not checked on the DNA. The CDR3 is 14 residues long, ends included. CDR1 and CDR2 (germline): SGHDN, FVKESK. This CDR3 reads CASSPPGLRLPYDL.

This sequence joins TRBV6-5 and TRBJ2-3; D not resolved. The germline V gene has CDR1 MNHEY and CDR2 SVGAGI. The CDR3 spans 16 residues. Trimming removed 0 bases at V and 2 bases at J, with 12 bases between. Written as DNA, the CDR3 is TGTGCCAGCAGTTACTCGCCATCTTTAGCCACAGATACGCAGTATTTT. Translating it yields CASSYSPSLATDTQYF.

The chain couples TRBV6-4 to TRBJ2-1, with 13 bases that match TRBD2. The CDR3 totals 16 residues. The J segment lost 4 bases and the V segment lost 5 bases, leaving 5 bases of the junction unmatched. The germline V gene has CDR1 MRHNA and CDR2 SNTAGT. The CDR3 DNA reads as TGTGCCAGCAGTCAAGGGACTAGCGGGGCTTACAATGAGCAGTTCTTC. Its translation is CASSQGTSGAYNEQFF.